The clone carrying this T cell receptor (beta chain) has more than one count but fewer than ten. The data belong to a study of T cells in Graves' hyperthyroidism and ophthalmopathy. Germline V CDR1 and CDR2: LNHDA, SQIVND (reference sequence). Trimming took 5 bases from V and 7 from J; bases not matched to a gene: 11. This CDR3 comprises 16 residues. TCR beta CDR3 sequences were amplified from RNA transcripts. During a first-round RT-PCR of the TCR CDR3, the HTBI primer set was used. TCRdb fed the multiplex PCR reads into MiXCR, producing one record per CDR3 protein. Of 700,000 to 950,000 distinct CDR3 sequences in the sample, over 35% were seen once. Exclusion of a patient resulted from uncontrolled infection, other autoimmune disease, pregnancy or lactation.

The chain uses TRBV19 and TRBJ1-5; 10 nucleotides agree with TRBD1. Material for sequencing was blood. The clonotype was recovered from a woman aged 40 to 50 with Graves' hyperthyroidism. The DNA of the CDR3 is TGTGCCAGTAGTCCCCCGGGACAGGGGATTTTGCAGCCCCAGCATTTT. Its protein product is CASSPPGQGILQPQHF.